Detailed here is one T cell receptor beta chain. Its target is not known. Notes on the study in general: In terms of TCR gene usage, tumor memory CD4+ T cells clustered together with blood and lymph node memory CD4+ cells, as well as with lymph node naive CD4+ cells.

CDR3 length: 14 amino acids. Germline V CDR1 and CDR2: MNHEY, SVGAGI. The V end lost 0 bases, the J end lost 3 bases, and 6 bases lay between the germline ends. Memory CD4+ T cells were sorted as CD4+CD45RO+CD25- cells. Constant-region reverse primers amplified full-length variable regions, followed by semi-nested Nested Universal Primer A PCR. TCRdb called the 5' RACE reads again in MiXCR, with one record for every CDR3 protein. Of about 57,000 distinct CDR3 sequences listed, around 28% were seen once; the top ten hold about 3%. This receptor was obtained from a female donor with breast cancer. Material for sequencing was tumor-infiltrating memory CD4+ T cells sorted from the breast tumor. Subset denoted: memory CD4+ T cells, CD4+CD45RO+CD25-. The chain is built from TRBV6-5 and TRBJ1-5; unclear D gene. CDR3 region: CASSYSGVNQPQHF. CDR3 DNA sequence: TGTGCCAGCAGTTACTCCGGGGTCAATCAGCCCCAGCATTTT.